This entry describes one T cell receptor (beta chain). No cognate antigen has been identified for it. No base quality values were provided; no much bigger clone lies one nucleotide off. Taken from cysteine to phenylalanine, the CDR3 has 15 residues. The CDR3 DNA has 45 bases and is translated from base 1. From the germline V gene, CDR1 is SGDLS and CDR2 is YYNGEE. V and J are trimmed by 3 bases and 7 bases, and the gene matches miss 3 bases of the junction. The time point label, read with the paper, signifies: individuals recovered from natural SARS-CoV-2 infection. The immunoSEQ Assay was used to sequence TCRbeta CDR3 regions. After extraction, genomic DNA underwent amplification by bias-controlled multiplex PCR, followed by high-throughput sequencing. The authors' analysis ran thus. To quantify the absolute abundance of every unique TCRbeta CDR3 region, sequences were collapsed and filtered. T cell fraction was estimated by normalization of TCRbeta template counts to usable DNA, with usable DNA being measured through amplification of reference genes present in all nucleated cells. Repertoire TCRs were annotated as SARS-CoV-2-specific by exact matching of V gene, CDR3 amino acid sequence and J gene to a known reactive TCR set. The reference SARS-CoV-2 TCR set came from MIRA and was filtered for enrichment in COVID-19-positive ImmuneCODE repertoires, removing public or cross-reactive TCRs. Drawing on the MIRA antigens, annotated TCRs were analysed further at the level of specific ORF or position within ORF. Breadth was defined as annotated unique rearrangements over total unique productive rearrangements; depth was the summed frequency of those rearrangements. TCR breadth was compared between groups using two-sided Wilcoxon rank-sum tests. TCRdb stores this immuneACCESS table with in-frame sequences only. Part of the clones is absent; in the studies checked, under half of the shortfall reflects unresolved V genes, and no reason is known for the rest. The DNA gave D and trimming, while V, J and clone size come from that table. In all, the sample holds some 190,000 clones, and about 83% of those were seen once. Together, the top ten hold under 7.5% of the sample.

This sample is part of a study of Ad26.COV2.S vaccination and SARS-CoV-2 variants (TCRdb year 2021). Turning to the overall study: Sequencing of the TCRbeta repertoire served to evaluate the specificity and breadth of SARS-CoV-2-reactive T cell receptors following Ad26.COV2.S vaccination. A total of approximately 30 samples were included in the TCR-sequenced set, comprising roughly 19 Ad26.COV2.S vaccine recipients, 5 placebo recipients and 8 SARS-CoV-2 convalescent individuals.

Broader findings and caveats from the paper: Vaccine and placebo recipients had comparable non-spike TCR breadth, which fits with the vaccine containing only spike. According to the authors, total T cell responses may have been underestimated by the TCR breadth and depth analyses. After vaccination, spike-specific CD8+ and CD4+ T cell responses were reported to show substantial breadth. Spike-specific TCR breadth was higher in Ad26.COV2.S recipients than in placebo recipients (P = 0.0014).

This chain is built from TRBV9 and TRBJ2-1, and 14 junction bases match TRBD2. This sample comprised peripheral blood, obtained after recovery from COVID-19. This receptor was identified in a human donor who had recovered from COVID-19. The DNA sequence follows: TGTGCCAGCAGCGGGGGACTAGCGGGGGTAAATGAGCAGTTCTTC. Its translation reads: CASSGGLAGVNEQFF.